The text below deals with one T cell receptor (beta chain). Per the original data handling: Nucleated cell counts were estimated from reference gene primer amplification. Profiled with immunoSEQ multiplex PCR; TCRdb holds only in-frame clones, not every one. Clone size and V and J calls were adopted from that table, with D and trimming inferred from the DNA. Altogether around 130,000 clones are present, roughly three quarters being singletons, with the ten largest covering 6.5% to 9%. The sample belongs to a study of blood T cell repertoires in COVID-19. Across the whole study: Both acute and convalescent COVID-19 samples were obtained from the United States, Italy and Spain. PBMCs, B-cell-depleted T cells, or T cells provided the cDNA or gDNA that made up the material.

The germline V gene has CDR1 LGHNT and CDR2 FRNRAP. J lost 4 bases, V lost 9 bases, and 3 bases had no gene match. The CDR3 sequence is 12 residues long. This receptor was identified in a human donor in a cohort sampled during active COVID-19. The specimen sequenced was peripheral blood. The chain has TRBV12-5 and TRBJ1-1, with 9 bases matching TRBD1. The CDR3 region is CASGTGSTEAFF. The CDR3 bases are TGTGCTAGCGGGACAGGGAGCACTGAAGCTTTCTTT.